These 15 T cell receptor beta chains came from one sample sequenced in a study of blood T cells in healthy people across ages. PCR was performed a second time for about 7 to 12 cycles using a sample-barcoded 5' primer and a J-beta primer mix. A single record per CDR3 protein comes from TCRdb applying MiXCR to the 5' RACE reads. The table lists some 1,500,000 distinct CDR3 sequences, 35% to 45% of them singletons, with more than 4% in the top ten. Source material: blood. All receptors derive from a woman aged 18-29 years in good health.

The rearrangement uses TRBV7-2 and TRBJ2-3, with D hard to call. The germline CDR1 and CDR2 sequences are SGHTA and FQGNSA. V lost 4 bases to trimming and J lost 10 bases, with 15 bases between them. This CDR3 has 13 amino acids. The CDR3 sequence is CASSSRQLGAQYF. CDR3 bases: TGTGCCAGCAGCTCCCGCCAACTTGGCGCGCAGTATTTT.

There are a few counts of this clonotype. The chain has TRBV27 and TRBJ1-2; D is ambiguous. Trimming left V 6 bases short and J 8 bases short, with 13 bases between. The CDR3 is 12 residues long. CDR1 MNHEY and CDR2 SMNVEV come from the germline V gene (reference sequence). The CDR3 is CASRSNRRGYTF. CDR3 in DNA: TGTGCCAGCAGAAGCAACCGACGGGGCTACACCTTC.

This clonotype appeared a few times. V is TRBV7-9 and J is TRBJ2-1; 7 bases align to TRBD1. This CDR3 has 18 amino acids. Trimming took 2 bases from V and 3 from J; bases not matched to a gene: 13. The germline V gene encodes CDR1 SEHNR and CDR2 FQNEAQ (reference sequence). CDR3 sequence reads: CASSLPTGRGSFYNEQFF. The CDR3 DNA reads TGTGCCAGCAGCTTACCGACGGGCAGGGGGTCGTTCTACAATGAGCAGTTCTTC.

As concerns this clonotype: The CDR3 ends on some other residue instead of the conserved phenylalanine or tryptophan, so this is likely a read error. The chain employs TRBV20-1 and TRBJ1-2, with D uncertain. Germline CDR1 reads DFQATT; CDR2 reads SNEGSKA (reference sequence). The CDR3 is 14 residues long. The ends were cut back, 6 bases at V and 2 bases at J, with 16 bases in the middle. CDR3: CSATSAQGNYGYTL. Written as DNA, the CDR3 is TGCAGTGCCACTTCAGCGCAAGGAAACTATGGCTACACCTTG.

The rearrangement uses TRBV27 and TRBJ2-1; D is perhaps TRBD2 (6 bases). Germline V gives CDR1 MNHEY, CDR2 SMNVEV (reference sequence). The CDR3 extends over 16 amino acids. Trimming took off 2 bases at V and 6 bases at J, with 17 bases between the two ends. The CDR3 coding sequence is TGTGCCAGCAGTTTACTAGGACTACCGGCAACCAATGAGCAGTTCTTC. Translating gives CASSLLGLPATNEQFF.

This clonotype came up many times. This chain joins TRBV7-2 and TRBJ1-1, with TRBD1 identical over 8 bases. J gave up 7 bases and V 1 base, and 5 bases lay outside the gene matches. The CDR3 has 14 residues. Germline CDR1 and CDR2: SGHTA and FQGNSA. The CDR3 region is CASSLGDRFHEAFF. The DNA of the CDR3 is TGTGCCAGCAGCTTAGGGGACAGGTTCCATGAAGCTTTCTTT. Supplemented by reference TRBV7-2 and TRBJ1-1, the full variable domain reads GAGVSQSPSNKVTEKGKDVELRCDPISGHTALYWYRQSLGQGLEFLIYFQGNSAPDKSGLPSDRFSAERTGGSVSTLTIQRTQQEDSAVYLCASSLGDRFHEAFFGQGTRLTVV.

The chain employs TRBV29-1 and TRBJ2-2; tentatively, D is TRBD2 (6 bases). The germline V gene encodes CDR1 SQVTM and CDR2 ANQGSEA. This CDR3 has 12 amino acids. Trimming stripped 4 bases from V and 7 bases from J, with 10 bases between. The CDR3 region has the DNA TGCAGCGTTGTTGGAGGGTTCGGGGAGCTGTTTTTT. The encoded protein is CSVVGGFGELFF.

The rearrangement joins TRBV4-1 to TRBJ2-3, with a possible D match to TRBD2 (5 bases). This CDR3 spans 15 amino acids. Germline values: CDR1 MGHRA, CDR2 YSYEKL. Trimming stripped 7 bases from V and 2 bases from J, with 16 bases between. The CDR3 reads CASILVHGNTDTQYF. CDR3 coding DNA: TGCGCCAGCATCCTCGTGCACGGGAACACAGATACGCAGTATTTT.

The V call is TRBV4-3, the J call TRBJ1-5, with 7 bases identical to TRBD1. CDR3 size: 16 residues. Per germline, CDR1 LGHNA and CDR2 YSLEER. The J segment lost 5 bases and the V segment lost 1 base, leaving 8 bases of the junction unmatched. The CDR3 bases are TGCGCCAGCAGCCAAGTTTACACAGGGGCGTATCAGCCCCAGCATTTT. It yields the protein CASSQVYTGAYQPQHF.

This clonotype occurred a few times. The chain carries TRBV6-5 and TRBJ1-2; 9 nucleotides agree with TRBD1. This CDR3 spans 14 amino acids. Germline CDR1 reads MNHEY; CDR2 reads SVGAGI. Trimming took 0 bases from V and 7 from J; bases not matched to a gene: 3. CDR3 sequence: CASSYSDRGTGYTF. CDR3 nucleotide sequence: TGTGCCAGCAGTTACTCCGACAGGGGGACTGGCTACACCTTC.

The chain carries TRBV5-6 and TRBJ2-1; TRBD2 is a possible D gene (5 bases). Trimming stripped 4 bases from V and 10 bases from J, with 18 bases between. Germline V CDR1 and CDR2: SGHDT, YYEEEE. This CDR3 spans 14 amino acids. CDR3 loop: CASSPGYQVKEQFF. CDR3 nucleotide sequence: TGTGCCAGCAGCCCGGGGTACCAGGTAAAGGAGCAGTTCTTC.

This chain joins TRBV20-1 and TRBJ2-2; D unresolved. The CDR3 totals 14 residues. Germline V CDR1 and CDR2: DFQATT, SNEGSKA (reference sequence). The V gene lost 2 bases and the J gene lost 3 bases, with 10 bases spanning the gap. CDR3 region: CSARQALYTGELFF. CDR3 DNA sequence: TGCAGTGCTAGACAGGCCCTCTACACCGGGGAGCTGTTTTTT.

This clonotype was seen more than once but under ten times. The rearrangement uses TRBV5-1 and TRBJ1-2; D uncertain. CDR3 size: 15 residues. V was cut by 0 bases and J by 4 bases, with 13 bases left in between. The germline V gene has CDR1 SGHRS and CDR2 YFSETQ. The CDR3 protein is CASSLGLAEGYGYTF. The CDR3, as DNA: TGCGCCAGCAGCTTGGGTCTCGCCGAGGGCTATGGCTACACCTTC.

The CDR3 nucleotides read TGTGCCAGCAGTTACGGCTACTCCTCCGACAAGGCTGAAGCTTTCTTT. This translates into CASSYGYSSDKAEAFF. The V call is TRBV6-5, the J call TRBJ1-1; D is ambiguous. The CDR3 contains 16 residues. With 2 bases removed from V and 6 bases from J, the gap between germline ends came to 19 bases. The germline V gene encodes CDR1 MNHEY and CDR2 SVGAGI.

This clonotype occurred a few times. The gene calls are TRBV20-1 and TRBJ2-5, with TRBD1 matching over 7 bases. This CDR3 spans 13 amino acids. With 3 bases clipped from V and 5 bases from J, the junction kept 6 bases outside the gene matches. Germline V gene data show CDR1 as DFQATT and CDR2 as SNEGSKA (reference sequence). The CDR3 sequence: CSARGTVRETQYF. Written as DNA, the CDR3 is TGCAGTGCTAGGGGGACAGTCCGGGAGACCCAGTACTTC.